These T cell receptor beta chains were read from a single sample in a study of early stage breast cancer tumors. Sequenced by immunoSEQ multiplex PCR; TCRdb stores in-frame clones only, minus some. The sample contains 25,000 to 35,000 clones, approximately 80% of which appear only once. Sample: blood. These receptors came from a person between 55 and 69 years old with breast cancer. The conserved cysteine and the conserved F or W are not part of the CDR3 here. Fields, in order: CDR3 protein, V gene, D gene, clone size. D genes are given only for firm matches. Not every row has a clone size; where given, it reads once, few, many or a size class.

ASSLVSGQGIGYT TRBV7-2 . .
ASGVPRGFDNEQF TRBV10-2 . .
ASSQDGAGNTEAF TRBV4-3 . .
ASSPWGGMVNEQF TRBV18 . few
ASSPEAGGYNEQF TRBV11-3 TRBD1 once
ASSLLAAGELF TRBV6-5 TRBD2 .
ASSRDSTGGELF TRBV5-1 TRBD1 .
ASSLSPFGTNAYEQY TRBV27 . .
ASSIPGQGVEQY TRBV21-1 . .
ASTSGREVTEAF TRBV10-2 . few
ASSEGPQGSTNEKLF TRBV6-1 . medium-sized
ASSTDSNQPQH TRBV18 . once
SVGGQGNGYT TRBV29-1 TRBD1 .
ASSWDRGNSYEQY TRBV7-9 TRBD1 .
SGRGLASSTDTQY TRBV29-1 TRBD2 .
SVVPIPITDTQY TRBV29-1 . .
ASSQGQGPDYEQY TRBV6-6 TRBD1 .
ASSDSAGGSTDTQY TRBV6-4 TRBD2 few
SVEQAQGNIQY TRBV29-1 . .
ASSLGGTDLLGYGYT TRBV5-5 TRBD1 .
ASSFTATDTQY TRBV7-9 . .
AWSPRDNQPQH TRBV30 . .
ASRGTSGTGELF TRBV19 TRBD2 .
ASSFGTANEKLF TRBV5-8 TRBD1 once
ASSTDRAEGNIQY TRBV5-6 TRBD1 .
ASRPGTTSGETQY TRBV6-1 TRBD2 .
ASRSGQGAIYEQY TRBV19 TRBD1 .
SVLGGGETQY TRBV29-1 TRBD2 .